A selection of T cell receptor beta chains follows, all from one sample in a study of long-term antiretroviral therapy in people with HIV. Sequencing was performed with immunoSEQ multiplex PCR; in TCRdb, only in-frame clones are kept and a portion is missing. This sample has about 14,000 clones, with 65% to 85% found just once. The starting material was unsorted PBMCs, obtained 1.8 years before starting antiretroviral therapy. Receptors originate from a woman in her 40s with HIV. Both conserved end residues are part of each CDR3. D genes are given only for firm matches. Size is stated for part of the rows, as once, few or many counts, or as a class when the clone is expanded.

cdr3_nt	cdr3_aa	d_call	clone_size	v_call	j_call	cdr3_length
TGTGCCAGCAGCCAAGAGTGGAACACTGAAGCTTTCTTT	CASSQEWNTEAFF	.	.	TRBV14	TRBJ1-1	13
TGTGCCAGCAACCTCGGCAGGCCCGGAAACACCATATATTTT	CASNLGRPGNTIYF	.	few	TRBV2	TRBJ1-3	14
TGTGCCAGCAGGCCTACCTCATTCGTCCAGCCCCAGCATTTT	CASRPTSFVQPQHF	.	.	TRBV6-5	TRBJ1-5	14
TGTGCCACCAGCAGAGATCCCCTAGCGACCCAAGAGACCCAGTACTTC	CATSRDPLATQETQYF	.	.	TRBV15	TRBJ2-5	16
TGTGCCAGCAGCTTACCCCCGGCCCGTGGCTACACCTTC	CASSLPPARGYTF	.	.	TRBV7-2	TRBJ1-2	13
TGTGCCAGCAGTTTAAATAGCGGGAGGGCCAACACCGGGGAGCTGTTTTTT	CASSLNSGRANTGELFF	TRBD2	.	TRBV27	TRBJ2-2	17
TGTGCCAGCTCAGCAGCAGAAGGGGCCAACGTCCTGACTTTC	CASSAAEGANVLTF	.	.	TRBV18	TRBJ2-6	14
TGTGCAAGTCGCCTACTACCAATGGACAATTACGAGCAGTACTTC	CASRLLPMDNYEQYF	.	.	TRBV12-2	TRBJ2-7	15
TGTGCCAGCTCGTCAGTTCGGGCCTACGAGCAGTACTTC	CASSSVRAYEQYF	.	.	TRBV18	TRBJ2-7	13
TGTGCCAGCAGCGGCCAGGGACGACTCTATGAAAAACTGTTTTTT	CASSGQGRLYEKLFF	.	.	TRBV9	TRBJ1-4	15
TGTGCCAGCAGCTTAGGAGAAGACTACGAGCAGTACTTC	CASSLGEDYEQYF	.	few	TRBV11-3	TRBJ2-7	13
TGCGCCAGCAGCCAAGGACTTGATTACACAGATACGCAGTATTTT	CASSQGLDYTDTQYF	.	.	TRBV4-3	TRBJ2-3	15
TGTGCCAGCAGCTTAAAGCTTGCGGGAGTTTCCTACAATGAGCAGTTCTTC	CASSLKLAGVSYNEQFF	TRBD2	large	TRBV7-9	TRBJ2-1	17
TGTGCCAGCAGCTTCGGACTAGCGGGAGGTCTAGCCAAAAACATTCAGTACTTC	CASSFGLAGGLAKNIQYF	TRBD2	.	TRBV11-1	TRBJ2-4	18
TGTGCCAGCTCACCATATATGCCTAGCGGGGAAAACAATGAGCAGTTCTTC	CASSPYMPSGENNEQFF	TRBD2	.	TRBV18	TRBJ2-1	17
TGTGCCAGCAGCTTAGCCGGCACCGGGGAGCTGTTTTTT	CASSLAGTGELFF	.	.	TRBV11-3	TRBJ2-2	13
TGTGCCAGCAGCCCGGACAGAGGCGCTGAAAAACTGTTTTTT	CASSPDRGAEKLFF	.	.	TRBV7-9	TRBJ1-4	14
TGCAGCGTTGGGGGGGCTCCCTCAGGGAGACCGGATACGCAGTATTTT	CSVGGAPSGRPDTQYF	.	once	TRBV29-1	TRBJ2-3	16
TGTGCCAGCAGCGCGACTATAGACTCCTACGAGCAGTACTTC	CASSATIDSYEQYF	.	.	TRBV14	TRBJ2-7	14
TGTGCCAGCAGTCCCCTAATGGGGGAGAACACTGAAGCTTTCTTT	CASSPLMGENTEAFF	.	.	TRBV27	TRBJ1-1	15
TGTGCCAGCAGTCCCCCCCCGACGACAGCCTACGAGCAGTACTTC	CASSPPPTTAYEQYF	.	.	TRBV28	TRBJ2-7	15
TGCGCCAGCAGCTCAACCCCGGTGGGGGGTGGAGAGACCCAGTACTTC	CASSSTPVGGGETQYF	.	.	TRBV5-1	TRBJ2-5	16
TGTGCCAGCAGCGTAGCCGCGCCAGCCAAAAACATTCAGTACTTC	CASSVAAPAKNIQYF	.	.	TRBV9	TRBJ2-4	15
TGTGCCAGCAGCGGAAAGCTAGCAACCGTCACAGATACGCAGTATTTT	CASSGKLATVTDTQYF	.	.	TRBV9	TRBJ2-3	16
TGTGCCAGCAGCTCACCGTGGGACACAAGCTCCTACAATGAGCAGTTCTTC	CASSSPWDTSSYNEQFF	.	.	TRBV13	TRBJ2-1	17
TGTGCCAGCAGTTACGGGAGGGACTACGAGCAGTACTTC	CASSYGRDYEQYF	TRBD2	.	TRBV6-6	TRBJ2-7	13
TGTGCCAGCAGGGGGGGAGGGGGTGAAAAACTGTTTTTT	CASRGGGGEKLFF	.	.	TRBV28	TRBJ1-4	13
TGCGCCAGCAGCTTGGAGCGCGGCTGGGGCACTGAAGCTTTCTTT	CASSLERGWGTEAFF	.	.	TRBV5-1	TRBJ1-1	15
TGTGCCAGCAGCTTACTAGCCGAGACCCAGTACTTC	CASSLLAETQYF	.	once	TRBV11-2	TRBJ2-5	12
TGTGCCAGCAGCTTAGGGGCTAGATCGGCGAACACCGGGGAGCTGTTTTTT	CASSLGARSANTGELFF	.	.	TRBV7-9	TRBJ2-2	17
TGTGCCAGCGGAAAGACAGGGAGCAATCAGCCCCAGCATTTT	CASGKTGSNQPQHF	TRBD1	.	TRBV27	TRBJ1-5	14
TGTGCCAGCAAGGGGGGCAGCTATGGCTACACCTTC	CASKGGSYGYTF	.	.	TRBV6-5	TRBJ1-2	12
TGTGCCACCACAGACTTAGGGACTAGCGGGAGGGTGGCCTACAATGAGCAGTTCTTC	CATTDLGTSGRVAYNEQFF	TRBD2	.	TRBV15	TRBJ2-1	19
TGTGCCACCAGCAGAGCCATAGGGACTGAGCAGTTCTTC	CATSRAIGTEQFF	.	once	TRBV15	TRBJ2-1	13
TGCGCCAGCAGTGACGAGGCGCCTAGCACAGATACGCAGTATTTT	CASSDEAPSTDTQYF	.	.	TRBV10-1	TRBJ2-3	15
TGTGCCATCAGTGGACTAGCACCCGGGGAGCTGTTTTTT	CAISGLAPGELFF	TRBD2	.	TRBV10-3	TRBJ2-2	13
TGTGCCAGCGGCAGGGGGTCCTATGGCTACACCTTC	CASGRGSYGYTF	TRBD1	.	TRBV2	TRBJ1-2	12